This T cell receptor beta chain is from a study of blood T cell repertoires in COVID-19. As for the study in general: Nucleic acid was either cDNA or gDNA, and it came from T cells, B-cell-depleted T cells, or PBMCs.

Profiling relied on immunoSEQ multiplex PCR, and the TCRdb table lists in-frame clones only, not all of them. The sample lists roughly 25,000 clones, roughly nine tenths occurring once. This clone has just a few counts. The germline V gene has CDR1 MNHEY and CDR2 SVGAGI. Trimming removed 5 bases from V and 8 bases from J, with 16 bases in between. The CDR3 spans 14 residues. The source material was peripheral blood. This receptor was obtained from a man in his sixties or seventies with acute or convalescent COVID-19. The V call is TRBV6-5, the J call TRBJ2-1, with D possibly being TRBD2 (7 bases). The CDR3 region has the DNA TGTGCCAGCAGTCCCCTGGGGGGGGCGTATGAGCAGTTCTTC. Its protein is CASSPLGGAYEQFF.